Following are 27 T cell receptor beta chains from one sample sequenced in a study of post-analysis software for immune sequencing data. Incorporated into the TCR beta cDNA libraries were unique molecular identifiers, which served to reduce PCR and sequencing biases. TCRdb re-analysed the PCR reads in MiXCR, keeping a single row per CDR3 protein. The top ten clones hold roughly 5% of a sample with 750,000 to 900,000 distinct CDR3 sequences, 46% of them seen once. The antigens these receptors bind are not known. Notes on the study in general: Five or six TRBV segments appeared more often in patients than in controls, and TRBV5-6, TRBV5-1 and TRBV20-1 were among these.

The sequenced sample consisted of blood. These receptors were taken from a girl aged 5-17 years with multiple sclerosis.

The V gene is TRBV28, the J gene TRBJ2-5, with TRBD2 identical over 8 bases. V trimming: 1 base; J trimming: 4 bases; junction bases outside the gene matches: 5. The CDR3 covers 15 residues. Germline assignment: CDR1 MDHEN and CDR2 SYDVKM. CDR3 sequence reads: CASSLSGGVRETQYF. The CDR3 region has the DNA TGTGCCAGCAGTTTATCCGGGGGGGTGCGAGAGACCCAGTACTTC. The complete variable domain, with remaining parts taken from reference TRBV28 and TRBJ2-5, reads DVKVTQSSRYLVKRTGEKVFLECVQDMDHENMFWYRQDPGLGLRLIYFSYDVKMKEKGDIPEGYSVSREKKERFSLILESASTNQTSMYLCASSLSGGVRETQYFGPGTRLLVL.

The CDR3 DNA reads TGTGCCATCGACTCTGGGGGCATCTCCTACAATGAGCAGTTCTTC. Its protein is CAIDSGGISYNEQFF. The gene calls are TRBV10-3 and TRBJ2-1; possibly TRBD1 for D (6 bases). V shed 8 bases and J shed 0 bases, with 14 bases lying between them. Germline values: CDR1 ENHRY, CDR2 SYGVKD. This CDR3 region has 15 residues.

This clonotype came up a few times. The chain links TRBV7-2 to TRBJ2-7; possible D gene TRBD1, 7 bases. V was trimmed by 5 bases and J by 3 bases, leaving 14 bases between them. The CDR3 runs 14 residues. Germline loops: CDR1 SGHTA, CDR2 FQGNSA. This CDR3 reads CASSQRQGGYEQYF. The CDR3 bases are TGTGCCAGCAGCCAAAGACAGGGAGGCTACGAGCAGTACTTC.

V and J are TRBV11-2 and TRBJ2-7; D gene uncertain. The DNA end favors TRBJ2-5, so the J call may be wrong. The CDR3 is made up of 14 amino acids. Germline lookup yields CDR1 SGHAT and CDR2 FQNNGV. CDR3 sequence (DNA): TGTGCCAGCAGCCCACGGACCAATCGGGAGACCCAGTACTTC. Translating it yields CASSPRTNRETQYF.

The rearrangement uses TRBV4-3 and TRBJ1-2; D ambiguous. V was pared by 1 base and J by 4 bases, with 13 bases between. CDR1 LGHNA and CDR2 YSLEER come from the germline V gene. The CDR3 contains 15 residues. The CDR3 is CASSQGGVGLYGYTF. DNA for the CDR3: TGCGCCAGCAGCCAAGGGGGAGTAGGCCTCTATGGCTACACCTTC.

V usage is TRBV20-1 and J usage is TRBJ2-1; D might be TRBD2 (6 bases). Trimming shortened V by 2 bases and J by 0 bases, and 17 bases separated the two germline ends. The CDR3 has 17 amino acids. Looked up from germline, CDR1 is DFQATT and CDR2 is SNEGSKA (reference sequence). The CDR3 spells CSARSWKDGSSYNEQFF. CDR3 nucleotides: TGCAGTGCTAGATCGTGGAAGGACGGGAGCTCCTACAATGAGCAGTTCTTC.

The chain couples TRBV12-3 or TRBV12-4 to TRBJ2-3; D assignment may be TRBD1 or TRBD2 (5 bases each). V lost 11 bases, J lost 3 bases, and 18 bases lay in between. The CDR3 loop spans 14 amino acids. Here the CDR3 reads CAGTPGSATDTQYF. DNA for the CDR3: TGTGCCGGCACCCCAGGGAGTGCAACAGATACGCAGTATTTT.

Only a few counts were recorded for this clonotype. The chain carries TRBV4-2 and TRBJ2-1, with 7 bases identical to TRBD1. The CDR3 length is 15 residues. CDR1 is LGHNA and CDR2 is YNFKEQ in the germline V gene. V shed 0 bases and J 4 bases; nucleotides not matched to a gene: 3. CDR3 bases: TGTGCCAGCAGCCAAGAGACAGGGACGTACAATGAGCAGTTCTTC. Amino acid sequence: CASSQETGTYNEQFF.

The chain recombines TRBV5-1 with TRBJ2-7; D gene uncertain. The V and J ends lost 1 base and 0 bases respectively, with 11 bases between them. Germline V lookup: CDR1 SGHRS, CDR2 YFSETQ. The CDR3 is 15 amino acids. In DNA, the CDR3 is TGCGCCAGCAGCTTGTTGCACCTCTCCTCCTACGAGCAGTACTTC. As protein: CASSLLHLSSYEQYF. Looking up the rest from reference TRBV5-1 and TRBJ2-7 gives the full variable domain: KAGVTQTPRYLIKTRGQQVTLSCSPISGHRSVSWYQQTPGQGLQFLFEYFSETQRNKGNFPGRFSGRQFSNSRSEMNVSTLELGDSALYLCASSLLHLSSYEQYFGPGTRLTVT.

The V and J genes are TRBV29-1 and TRBJ2-2, with 9 bases lining up with TRBD1. This CDR3 is built from 14 residues. CDR1 is SQVTM, CDR2 ANQGSEA, per germline. V was pared by 5 bases and J by 7 bases, with 8 bases of the junction left unmatched. CDR3 sequence: CSVRTGDIGGELFF. CDR3 nucleotides: TGCAGCGTTCGGACAGGGGATATTGGCGGGGAGCTGTTTTTT.

The gene calls are TRBV7-9 and TRBJ2-4; 8 bases map to TRBD2. The J call is doubtful: the DNA matches TRBJ2-7 better. The CDR3 is 14 residues long. In germline, CDR1 is SEHNR, CDR2 FQNEAQ (reference sequence). CDR3 nucleotide sequence: TGTGCCAGCAGCTCCCAGCGGGAGTGGTACGAGCAGTACTTC. Its protein product is CASSSQREWYEQYF.

V usage is TRBV4-3 and J usage is TRBJ2-1, with D unresolved. Per germline, CDR1 LGHNA and CDR2 YSLEER. The ends were cut back, 0 bases at V and 7 bases at J, with 10 bases in the middle. This CDR3 contains 14 residues. As DNA, the CDR3 is TGCGCCAGCAGCCAAGATTTAACGCGTAATGAGCAGTTCTTC. Its protein product is CASSQDLTRNEQFF.

The chain employs TRBV28 and TRBJ2-7, with TRBD1 matching 11 bases. The J call is in doubt because the DNA end fits TRBJ2-4 better. This CDR3 contains 16 residues. Germline lookup yields CDR1 MDHEN and CDR2 SYDVKM. This CDR3 is CASSFPDRGLKNIQYF. In DNA form, the CDR3 reads TGTGCCAGCAGTTTCCCGGACAGGGGGCTAAAAAACATTCAGTACTTC.

V is TRBV5-1 and J is TRBJ2-1; TRBD2 agrees at 7 bases. J lost 5 bases, V lost 6 bases, and 11 bases had no gene match. The length of the CDR3 is 15 residues. Germline CDR1 SGHRS, CDR2 YFSETQ. The CDR3 nucleotides are TGCGCCAGCACCCTCTCCGGGGCGGGGGACAATGAGCAGTTCTTC. It specifies CASTLSGAGDNEQFF.

This clonotype appeared a few times. The rearrangement uses TRBV5-1 and TRBJ2-3; TRBD1 agrees at 8 bases. The CDR3 spans 15 residues. Germline V gives CDR1 SGHRS, CDR2 YFSETQ. Trimming cost V 0 bases and J 1 base; bases outside gene matches: 1. The CDR3 is CASSLADRGTDTQYF. Here the CDR3 DNA reads TGCGCCAGCAGCTTGGCGGACAGGGGCACAGATACGCAGTATTTT.

The J gene is TRBJ2-5, the V gene TRBV28; 8 bases match TRBD1. The V gene end was trimmed by 3 bases and the J gene end by 3 bases; junction bases not matched to a gene: 9. Germline V gene sequence: CDR1 MDHEN, CDR2 SYDVKM. The CDR3 has 16 residues. DNA for the CDR3: TGTGCCAGCAGTTTTAAGGGCAGGGGGCAGAAAGAGACCCAGTACTTC. Translation: CASSFKGRGQKETQYF.

The chain joins TRBV20-1 to TRBJ1-2, with a possible D match to TRBD1 (5 bases). Germline V gives CDR1 DFQATT, CDR2 SNEGSKA (reference sequence). The CDR3 is 11 amino acids. V dropped 2 bases and J dropped 7 bases, with 8 bases sitting between them. CDR3 sequence reads: CSARSGLGYTF. As DNA, the CDR3 is TGCAGTGCTAGATCGGGACTTGGCTACACCTTC.

In its sample, this clonotype was seen a few times. The chain has TRBV9 and TRBJ2-1, with 12 bases matching TRBD2. The germline gives CDR1 SGDLS, CDR2 YYNGEE. The CDR3 has 15 residues. Trimming at V came to 4 bases and at J to 6 bases, leaving 5 bases not matched to a gene. The DNA for the CDR3 is TGTGCCAGCAGCCCTAGCGGGAGGGCCCTCAATGAGCAGTTCTTC. This sequence encodes CASSPSGRALNEQFF.

For this clonotype: The junction and the germline gene differ at one end; a read error may be behind it. The chain carries TRBV6-5 and TRBJ2-5, with a possible D match to TRBD2 (6 bases). Per germline, CDR1 MNHEY and CDR2 SVGAGI. This CDR3 has 14 amino acids. CDR3: CASMGQTSRETQHF. The CDR3 DNA reads TGTGCCAGCATGGGGCAGACATCCCGGGAGACCCAGCACTTC.

The chain recombines TRBV28 with TRBJ2-1; D perhaps matches TRBD1 (6 bases). Germline lookup yields CDR1 MDHEN and CDR2 SYDVKM. This CDR3 contains 16 residues. Trimming removed 7 bases from V and 4 bases from J, with 20 bases in between. The CDR3 sequence is CASNHYTGNLYNEQFF. For the CDR3, the DNA is TGTGCCAGCAACCATTACACAGGGAATCTGTACAATGAGCAGTTCTTC.

This clonotype was observed a few times. The chain uses TRBV20-1 and TRBJ2-7; D not resolved. Trimming took 0 bases from V and 0 from J, leaving 9 bases between them. Looked up from germline, CDR1 is DFQATT and CDR2 is SNEGSKA (reference sequence). This CDR3 has 14 amino acids. The CDR3 loop reads CSARDQGTSYEQYF. The DNA of the CDR3 is TGCAGTGCTAGAGATCAAGGCACCTCCTACGAGCAGTACTTC.

This clonotype was seen at least ten times. This sequence joins TRBV11-2 and TRBJ2-7; D possibly matches TRBD1 or TRBD2 (5 bases each). Trimming shortened V by 7 bases and J by 3 bases, and 19 bases separated the two germline ends. Germline lookup yields CDR1 SGHAT and CDR2 FQNNGV. The length of the CDR3 is 15 residues. The CDR3 loop reads CASTLLGDGHYEQYF. The CDR3 DNA follows: TGTGCCAGCACCCTTCTCGGGGACGGCCACTACGAGCAGTACTTC.

The sample holds a few counts of this clonotype. This chain joins TRBV29-1 and TRBJ1-2; TRBD1 agrees at 7 bases. Germline lookup yields CDR1 SQVTM and CDR2 ANQGSEA. J was trimmed by 6 bases and V by 6 bases; bases with no gene match: 10. The CDR3 extends over 13 amino acids. CDR3 in amino acids: CSVEGQYLDGYTF. The CDR3 DNA follows: TGCAGCGTCGAGGGACAGTATCTTGATGGCTACACCTTC.

The chain is built from TRBV12-3 or TRBV12-4 and TRBJ2-3; D not certain. With 5 bases removed from V and 5 bases from J, the gap between germline ends came to 14 bases. This CDR3 is built from 14 residues. In DNA form, the CDR3 reads TGTGCCAGCAGTCCTAGAGTGTGGGGAGATACGCAGTATTTT. Translated: CASSPRVWGDTQYF.

In its sample, this clonotype was seen a few times. V gene TRBV28 combines with J gene TRBJ1-2, with 10 bases aligning to TRBD1. The germline V gene encodes CDR1 MDHEN and CDR2 SYDVKM. CDR3 size: 14 residues. J was trimmed by 4 bases and V by 7 bases; bases with no gene match: 6. The CDR3 nucleotides are TGTGCCAGCACCCCGGGACAGGGGTTCTATGGCTACACCTTC. Translated: CASTPGQGFYGYTF.

This clonotype turned up a few times. The chain joins TRBV6-6 to TRBJ1-5; D possibly corresponds to TRBD1 (5 bases). With 6 bases removed from V and 7 bases from J, the gap between germline ends came to 13 bases. The germline CDR1 and CDR2 sequences are MNHNY and SVGAGI (reference sequence). The CDR3 length is 13 residues. CDR3 residues: CASRLRVGQPQHF. The CDR3 DNA reads TGTGCCAGCAGGCTCAGGGTGGGACAGCCCCAGCATTTT.

This clonotype was picked up a small number of times. The V gene is TRBV7-2, the J gene TRBJ2-3, with unresolved D. Between the trimmed V and J ends, which lost 9 bases and 2 bases, there was a span of 15 bases. The CDR3 covers 14 residues. Germline-derived CDR1 and CDR2 are SGHTA and FQGNSA. CDR3 amino acids: CASLRMEYTDTQYF. In nucleotides, the CDR3 is TGTGCCAGTCTCCGAATGGAGTACACAGATACGCAGTATTTT. Using reference TRBV7-2 and TRBJ2-3 for the parts outside the CDR3, the full variable domain is GAGVSQSPSNKVTEKGKDVELRCDPISGHTALYWYRQSLGQGLEFLIYFQGNSAPDKSGLPSDRFSAERTGGSVSTLTIQRTQQEDSAVYLCASLRMEYTDTQYFGPGTRLTVL.